A selection of T cell receptor beta chains follows, all from one sample in a study of CD8 T cells in Susac syndrome. TCRdb fed the immunoSEQ multiplex PCR reads into MiXCR, producing one record per CDR3 protein. The data contain about 89,000 distinct CDR3 sequences, approximately 95% of them singletons. The sequenced sample consisted of CD8+ T cells from PBMCs. The receptors come from a human donor in good health. The CDR3 runs from the conserved cysteine through the conserved F or W. A D gene is named only where the DNA matches it firmly. Only some rows state a clone size, as once, few, many or a class for expanded clones.

size,V,J,D,CDR3,DNA
NA,TRBV3-1,TRBJ2-5,TRBD2,CASSRTSGKETQYF,TGTGCCAGCAGTCGGACTAGCGGGAAAGAGACCCAGTACTTC
NA,TRBV29-1,TRBJ1-2,NA,CSVVQGYGYTF,TGCAGCGTTGTGCAGGGATATGGCTACACCTTC
NA,TRBV4-1,TRBJ2-1,TRBD2,CASSQSPPLADSYNEQFF,TGCGCCAGCAGCCAAAGCCCCCCACTAGCGGACTCCTACAATGAGCAGTTCTTC
NA,TRBV29-1,TRBJ2-1,NA,CSVEHQRAIYNEQFF,TGCAGCGTTGAGCACCAGCGGGCCATCTACAATGAGCAGTTCTTC
NA,TRBV21-1,TRBJ1-2,NA,CASSKESGEDYGYTF,TGTGCCAGCAGCAAAGAGTCAGGGGAGGACTATGGCTACACCTTC
NA,TRBV9,TRBJ2-7,TRBD2,CASSVGIARSGGPSYEQYF,TGTGCCAGCAGCGTAGGTATAGCCCGTAGCGGGGGGCCGTCCTACGAGCAGTACTTC
NA,TRBV12-3/TRBV12-4,TRBJ2-7,NA,CASSPRGIEEASYHEQYF,TGTGCCAGCAGTCCCCGGGGAATCGAGGAGGCTTCATACCACGAGCAGTACTTC
NA,TRBV14,TRBJ1-1,NA,CASSLLQNTEAFF,TGTGCCAGCAGCCTGTTACAGAACACTGAAGCTTTCTTT
NA,TRBV19,TRBJ1-6,TRBD1,CASSKGQGAPLHF,TGTGCCAGTAGCAAGGGACAGGGGGCACCCCTCCACTTT
NA,TRBV7-3,TRBJ2-1,NA,CASSSGDEQFF,TGTGCCAGCAGTTCAGGGGATGAGCAGTTCTTC
NA,TRBV12-3/TRBV12-4,TRBJ2-3,TRBD1,CASSLRDRVDTDTQYF,TGTGCCAGCAGTTTACGGGACAGGGTGGACACAGATACGCAGTATTTT
once,TRBV7-9,TRBJ2-4,NA,CASSLAKGVINIQYF,TGTGCCAGCAGCTTAGCGAAGGGGGTGATCAACATTCAGTACTTC
NA,TRBV19,TRBJ2-2,NA,CASSTRNTGELFF,TGTGCCAGTAGTACCCGGAACACCGGGGAGCTGTTTTTT
NA,TRBV6-5,TRBJ1-1,NA,CASSYRRGGEAFF,TGTGCCAGCAGTTACCGTAGAGGGGGAGAAGCTTTCTTT
NA,TRBV30,TRBJ2-1,TRBD1,CAWSSGTGVLEQFF,TGTGCCTGGAGCTCCGGGACAGGGGTCCTCGAGCAGTTCTTC